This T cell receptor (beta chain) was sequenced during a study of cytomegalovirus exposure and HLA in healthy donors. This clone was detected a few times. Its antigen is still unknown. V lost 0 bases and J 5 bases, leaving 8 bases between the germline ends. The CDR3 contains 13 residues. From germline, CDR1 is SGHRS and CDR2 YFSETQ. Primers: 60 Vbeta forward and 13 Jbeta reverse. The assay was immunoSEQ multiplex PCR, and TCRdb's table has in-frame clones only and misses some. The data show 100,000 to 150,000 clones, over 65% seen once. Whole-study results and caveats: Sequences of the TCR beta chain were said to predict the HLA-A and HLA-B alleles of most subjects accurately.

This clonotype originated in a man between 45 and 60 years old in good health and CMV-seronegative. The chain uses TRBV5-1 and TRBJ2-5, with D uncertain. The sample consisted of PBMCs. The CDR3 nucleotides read TGCGCCAGCAGCTTGGCCCCCCTCGAGACCCAGTACTTC. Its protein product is CASSLAPLETQYF. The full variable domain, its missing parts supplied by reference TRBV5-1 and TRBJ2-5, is KAGVTQTPRYLIKTRGQQVTLSCSPISGHRSVSWYQQTPGQGLQFLFEYFSETQRNKGNFPGRFSGRQFSNSRSEMNVSTLELGDSALYLCASSLAPLETQYFGPGTRLLVL.